This T cell receptor (beta chain) derives from a study of metastatic and nonmetastatic thyroid tumors. Whole-study context: Peripheral blood and tumor or nodule samples from malignant and benign thyroid patients were compared.

Concerning this clone itself: Its specificity is not known.

Authors' data handling: Using the CDR3 differences seen across clinicopathological groups, the authors built a distant-metastasis classifier for papillary thyroid cancer, which was meant to discriminate distant-metastatic patients. TCRdb re-clonotyped the PCR reads via MiXCR. In this record, the V and J calls reflect TCRdb's handling and not the investigators' own analysis. The sample carries over 20,000 clones, less than 20% recorded once. All patients reached thyroid surgery having received no treatment beforehand. Points from the study as a whole: A significant increase in TCR beta diversity was reportedly seen in malignant thyroid tumors relative to benign nodules, in blood and tumor.

Trimming stripped 5 bases from V and 7 bases from J, with 12 bases between. Germline CDR1 reads SEHNR; CDR2 reads FQNEAQ (reference sequence). The CDR3 contains 12 residues. Sequenced input: blood. The V gene is TRBV7-9, the J gene TRBJ2-7; D uncertain. The sequence was obtained from a female donor with papillary thyroid cancer or a benign thyroid nodule (not recorded which). Some clones in this sample may be carry-over from other donors' samples. CDR3: CASSLGVVEQYF. In DNA form, the CDR3 reads TGTGCCAGCAGCCTAGGAGTTGTAGAGCAGTACTTC. The complete variable domain, with remaining parts taken from reference TRBV7-9 and TRBJ2-7, reads DTGVSQNPRHKITKRGQNVTFRCDPISEHNRLYWYRQTLGQGPEFLTYFQNEAQLEKSRLLSDRFSAERPKGSFSTLEIQRTEQGDSAMYLCASSLGVVEQYFGPGTRLTVT.